The T cell receptor beta chain described here comes from a study of CD8 T cells in Susac syndrome. Random hexamers served to reverse transcribe about 0.45 to 1 ug RNA. The immunoSEQ assay covered 54 Vbeta and 13 Jbeta segments for CDR3. Via MiXCR, TCRdb re-called the immunoSEQ multiplex PCR reads, giving one row per CDR3 protein. The sample holds around 170,000 distinct CDR3 sequences; 90% to 96% are singletons and the top ten take around 0.12%. The CDR3 length is 15 residues. Trimming took off 0 bases at V and 1 base at J, with 9 bases between the two ends. Looked up from germline, CDR1 is ENHRY and CDR2 is SYGVKD. TCR beta from blood CD8+ and CD4+ T cells was sequenced.

Sequencing was performed on CD4+ T cells from PBMCs. The chain recombines TRBV10-3 with TRBJ2-5; D possibly corresponds to TRBD2 (5 bases). This TCR came from a human donor with Susac syndrome. DNA of the CDR3: TGTGCCATCAGTGAGTCTACGGGGATCCAAGAGACCCAGTACTTC. It specifies CAISESTGIQETQYF.